Detailed here is one TCR beta chain. The data stem from a study of OX40 agonist ivuxolimab in advanced cancers. The method was immunoSEQ multiplex PCR; TCRdb's version includes in-frame clones alone and lacks a portion of them. Here the sample spans 70,000 to 95,000 clones, 90% being singletons. The sequenced sample was CD4+ or CD8+ T cells sorted from blood, obtained in a trial of the OX40 agonist ivuxolimab. This TCR came from an adult with an advanced solid tumor such as melanoma, head and neck, liver or kidney cancer.

The CDR3 reads CASSQAARTYEQYF. The CDR3 region has the DNA TGCGCCAGCAGCCAAGCGGCGAGGACCTACGAGCAGTACTTC. The chain uses TRBV4-1 and TRBJ2-7; D call uncertain. This CDR3 is built from 14 residues. Trimming cost V 1 base and J 2 bases, with 9 bases left between them. Germline CDR1 and CDR2: MGHRA and YSYEKL.